This T cell receptor beta chain was captured in a study of blood T cell repertoires in COVID-19. Overall study: Samples taken during acute and convalescent COVID-19 were collected in the United States, Italy and Spain.

Germline trimming cut 2 bases from V and 3 bases from J; bases unmatched to any gene: 5. CDR1 and CDR2 from the germline V gene are MNHNS and SASEGT. This CDR3 is built from 15 residues. Repertoires were generated with immunoSEQ multiplex PCR, while TCRdb's copy carries only in-frame clones and drops some. The sample holds around 100,000 clones, 90% seen once. The source of this sequence is a woman in her forties or fifties with acute or convalescent COVID-19. The chain combines TRBV6-1 with TRBJ2-7, with 9 positions matching TRBD1. Sequenced input: peripheral blood. This chain's CDR3 is CASSEFTGGYYEQYF. CDR3 nucleotide sequence: TGTGCCAGCAGTGAATTTACAGGGGGCTACTACGAGCAGTACTTC.